This T cell receptor beta chain was obtained from a study of cytotoxic CD8 clonotypes in ibrutinib-treated CLL. Study in general: Partial response occurred in about 25 patients and complete response in 2; at median approximately 68 months, around 14 remained remitted and approximately twelve progressed. Broader study findings: Contraction or stability on treatment characterized the public clonotypes, which were uncommon. Baseline levels were approached again at progression, after clonality had risen at ibrutinib response.

As concerns this clone: What it recognizes is unknown.

Assay: immunoSEQ multiplex PCR; the TCRdb copy retains only in-frame clones and omits some. The sample holds 55,000 to 85,000 clones, 90% seen once. The CDR3 has 17 residues. From germline, CDR1 is LNHDA and CDR2 SQIVND (reference sequence). Trimming pared 3 bases from V and 3 bases from J, leaving 20 bases between. The chain joins TRBV19 to TRBJ2-5; D may correspond to TRBD1 or TRBD2 (6 bases each). This material consisted of PBMCs, taken after 12 months of ibrutinib treatment. This receptor was identified in a human donor with chronic lymphocytic leukemia. The CDR3 bases are TGTGCCAGTAGTATTCTCCTCGGGGGCTTTGGCGAAGAGACCCAGTACTTC. It codes for CASSILLGGFGEETQYF.